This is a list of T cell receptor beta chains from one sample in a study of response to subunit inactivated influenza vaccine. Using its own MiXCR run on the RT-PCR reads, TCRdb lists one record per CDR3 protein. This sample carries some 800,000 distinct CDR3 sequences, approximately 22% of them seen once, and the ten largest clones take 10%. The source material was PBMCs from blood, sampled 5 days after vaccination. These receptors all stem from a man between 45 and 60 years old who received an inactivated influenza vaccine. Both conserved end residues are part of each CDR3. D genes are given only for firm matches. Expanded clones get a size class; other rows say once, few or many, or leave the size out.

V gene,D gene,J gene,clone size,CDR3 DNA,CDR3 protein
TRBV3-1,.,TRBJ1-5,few,TGTGCCAGCAGCCGATTAAGGAATCAGCCCCAGCATTTT,CASSRLRNQPQHF
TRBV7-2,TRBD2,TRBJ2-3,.,TGTGCCAGCAGTCCAGGGGTAGGGAGCGGGAGGTTCGATACGCAGTATTTT,CASSPGVGSGRFDTQYF
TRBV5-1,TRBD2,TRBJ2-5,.,TGCGCCAGCAGCCTGGAAGCACCTAGCGGGGGGGCCCGGGAGACCCAGTACTTC,CASSLEAPSGGARETQYF
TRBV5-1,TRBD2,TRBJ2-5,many,TGCGCCAGCAGCTGGACTAGCGGGAACCAAGAGACCCAGTACTTC,CASSWTSGNQETQYF
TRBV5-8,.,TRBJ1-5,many,TGTGCCAGCAGCCCATGGGGGCAGGGGCGAAGCAATCAGCCCCAGCATTTT,CASSPWGQGRSNQPQHF
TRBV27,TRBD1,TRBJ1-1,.,TGTGCCAGCAGTTCCTACAGGGGGAGAACGAACACTGAAGCTTTCTTT,CASSSYRGRTNTEAFF
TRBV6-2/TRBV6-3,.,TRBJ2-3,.,TGTGCCAGCAGTATTTTTGGGGATCGGGGCACAGATACGCAGTATTTT,CASSIFGDRGTDTQYF
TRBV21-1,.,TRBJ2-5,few,TGTGCCAGCAGCAAAGAAGGCCCAGAAACCTTACAAGAGACCCAGTACTTC,CASSKEGPETLQETQYF
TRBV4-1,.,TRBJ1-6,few,TGCGCCAGCAGCCAAGAGGTCAGCTCCAGCTCCTATAATTCACCCCTCCACTTT,CASSQEVSSSSYNSPLHF
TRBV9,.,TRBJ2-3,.,TGTGCCAGCAGCGTAATGGTGTCGGGAGTTGCAGATACGCAGTATTTT,CASSVMVSGVADTQYF
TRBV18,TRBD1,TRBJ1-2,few,TGTGCCAGCTCACCTGGACAGGGGATTAGGGATGGCTACACCTTC,CASSPGQGIRDGYTF
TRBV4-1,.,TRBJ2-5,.,TGCGCCAGCAGCCAAGAGCAGTACTTCCAAGAGACCCAGTACTTC,CASSQEQYFQETQYF
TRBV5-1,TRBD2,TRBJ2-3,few,TGCGCCAGCAGCCCTGGGGGACTAGCGGGAGATACGCAGTATTTT,CASSPGGLAGDTQYF
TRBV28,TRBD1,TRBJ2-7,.,TGTGCCAGCAGAACACAGGGGGCTGCCTACGAGCAGTACTTC,CASRTQGAAYEQYF
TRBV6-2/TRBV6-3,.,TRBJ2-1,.,TGTGCCAGCAGTTACTCCGTTTCCGGGAGCTCCTACAATGAGCAGTTCTTC,CASSYSVSGSSYNEQFF